These 15 T cell receptor beta chains originate from one sample sequenced in a study of control samples from healthy donors and cancer patients. The repertoire was sequenced with immunoSEQ multiplex PCR; TCRdb's copy has only in-frame clones and lacks some. The table lists tens of thousands of clones, about 88% of them singletons. Sequenced: blood. These receptors were collected from a woman in her sixties or seventies in good health.

This clone was observed a few times. This chain joins TRBV9 and TRBJ2-3; D gene ambiguous. Germline V gives CDR1 SGDLS, CDR2 YYNGEE. The CDR3 is 15 residues long. V was clipped by 1 base and J by 3 bases, with 12 bases between them. The CDR3 protein is CASSVSGSLTDTQYF. In DNA, the CDR3 is TGTGCCAGCAGCGTATCAGGCAGTCTGACAGATACGCAGTATTTT.

This rearrangement joins TRBV11-2 to TRBJ2-5; TRBD2 matches 9 bases. The length of the CDR3 is 15 residues. CDR1 and CDR2 (germline): SGHAT, FQNNGV. The junction had 4 bases not matched to a gene; V was cut back by 0 bases and J by 5 bases. The CDR3 protein is CASSLETSGRETQYF. CDR3 nucleotides: TGTGCCAGCAGCTTAGAGACTAGCGGAAGGGAGACCCAGTACTTC.

The chain carries TRBV2 and TRBJ2-7; 8 bases agree with TRBD1. The CDR3 has 13 amino acids. Germline values: CDR1 SNHLY, CDR2 FYNNEI. After removal of 6 bases from V and 3 bases from J, the junction contained 4 bases not matched to a gene. This CDR3 is CASRDRVGYEQYF. CDR3 nucleotides: TGTGCCAGCAGGGACAGGGTTGGCTACGAGCAGTACTTC.

This chain joins TRBV5-3 and TRBJ1-6; unclear D gene. TRBV5-3 has ORF status, its function being uncertain. The CDR3 runs to 14 residues. Deletions cut 0 bases from V and 7 bases from J, with 8 bases between. CDR3 in DNA: TGTGCCAGAAGCTTGGACGCATCGAATTCACCCCTCCACTTT. Amino acids: CARSLDASNSPLHF.

The count of this clone is one. The chain employs TRBV27 and TRBJ1-2; D possibly corresponds to TRBD1 (5 bases). The CDR3 contains 14 residues. Germline V gene data show CDR1 as MNHEY and CDR2 as SMNVEV (reference sequence). Trimming took 7 bases from V and 8 from J, leaving 20 bases between them. The CDR3 DNA reads TGTGCCAGCACCTCGGCAGGGCGGAAATGGGGCTACACCTTC. Encoded protein: CASTSAGRKWGYTF.

The gene calls are TRBV5-1 and TRBJ1-2, with a weak D call TRBD1 (5 bases). The germline V gene has CDR1 SGHRS and CDR2 YFSETQ. The V end was cut by 0 bases, the J end by 6 bases, with 15 bases between. CDR3 length: 15 amino acids. The CDR3 DNA follows: TGCGCCAGCAGCTTGGCGGGGACCGTTTCGAATGGCTACACCTTC. It is translated as CASSLAGTVSNGYTF.

The chain employs TRBV12-3 or TRBV12-4 and TRBJ1-1; the D gene is possibly TRBD1 (5 bases). CDR3 length: 11 residues. V lost 2 bases, J lost 7 bases, and 5 bases lay in between. The CDR3 here is CASSLQGEAFF. The CDR3 DNA reads TGTGCCAGCAGTTTACAGGGTGAAGCTTTCTTT.

The gene calls are TRBV7-6 and TRBJ2-5, with a tentative D call TRBD2 (7 bases). From germline, CDR1 is SGHVS and CDR2 FNYEAQ. The CDR3 is 15 amino acids. Trimming cost V 4 bases and J 5 bases, with 17 bases left between them. The CDR3 DNA sequence: TGTGCCAGCAGCTATGCAGGGGAGGGGTTGGAGACCCAGTACTTC. The encoded protein is CASSYAGEGLETQYF.

The chain links TRBV5-1 to TRBJ1-2; 10 positions agree with TRBD1. The CDR3 totals 16 residues. CDR1 and CDR2 from the germline V gene are SGHRS and YFSETQ. J was trimmed by 4 bases and V by 3 bases; bases with no gene match: 9. The CDR3 DNA reads as TGCGCCAGCAGCTCTCTACCGACAGGGGGCGTCTATGGCTACACCTTC. Protein product: CASSSLPTGGVYGYTF.

J is TRBJ1-3 and V is TRBV10-2; maybe TRBD1 (5 bases). From germline, CDR1 is WSHSY and CDR2 SAAADI. V gave up 5 bases and J gave up 0 bases, with 14 bases separating them. CDR3 size: 16 residues. The CDR3 loop is CASSRRGGGSGNTIYF. The CDR3 DNA reads TGCGCCAGCAGTCGCCGAGGCGGGGGCTCTGGAAACACCATATATTTT.

J is TRBJ1-1 and V is TRBV19; D uncertain. Germline CDR1 LNHDA, CDR2 SQIVND (reference sequence). V was pared by 8 bases and J by 1 base, with 8 bases between. The CDR3 is made up of 12 amino acids. This CDR3 reads CASGQRNTEAFF. In DNA, the CDR3 is TGTGCCAGTGGTCAGAGGAACACTGAAGCTTTCTTT. Supplemented by reference TRBV19 and TRBJ1-1, the full variable domain reads DGGITQSPKYLFRKEGQNVTLSCEQNLNHDAMYWYRQDPGQGLRLIYYSQIVNDFQKGDIAEGYSVSREKKESFPLTVTSAQKNPTAFYLCASGQRNTEAFFGQGTRLTVV.

The chain employs TRBV30 and TRBJ1-5; no clear D. Trimming cost V 1 base and J 1 base, with 5 bases left between them. This CDR3 comprises 13 residues. Germline loops: CDR1 GTSNPN, CDR2 SVGIG (reference sequence). The CDR3 spells CAWSAQSNQPQHF. Written as DNA, the CDR3 is TGTGCCTGGAGTGCTCAGAGCAATCAGCCCCAGCATTTT. Complete variable domain (other parts from reference TRBV30 and TRBJ1-5): SQTIHQWPATLVQPVGSPLSLECTVEGTSNPNLYWYRQAAGRGLQLLFYSVGIGQISSEVPQNLSASRPQDRQFILSSKKLLLSDSGFYLCAWSAQSNQPQHFGDGTRLSIL.

This chain uses TRBV19 with TRBJ1-4; D might be TRBD1 (5 bases). V was shortened by 2 bases and J by 6 bases, with 10 bases between the two germline ends. CDR1 and CDR2 (germline): LNHDA, SQIVND (reference sequence). The CDR3 is 14 amino acids. The CDR3 DNA is TGTGCCAGTAGTATACGGGGGGGAGATGAAAAACTGTTTTTT. Translated: CASSIRGGDEKLFF.

V usage is TRBV6-6 and J usage is TRBJ1-6, with 9 bases lining up with TRBD1. The germline CDR1 and CDR2 sequences are MNHNY and SVGAGI (reference sequence). After removal of 5 bases from V and 14 bases from J, the junction contained 10 bases not matched to a gene. The CDR3 runs to 14 residues. CDR3 residues: CASSPGQGFRALHF. The CDR3 nucleotides read TGTGCCAGCAGTCCCGGACAGGGGTTTAGAGCCCTCCACTTT.

The V and J genes are TRBV9 and TRBJ2-2; D uncertain. Germline CDR1 is SGDLS and CDR2 is YYNGEE. Trimming stripped 0 bases from V and 7 bases from J, with 7 bases between. The CDR3 contains 13 residues. CDR3 amino acids: CASSVVLGGELFF. The CDR3 DNA reads TGTGCCAGCAGCGTAGTTCTCGGCGGGGAGCTGTTTTTT.